This T cell receptor (beta chain) was recovered during a study of shared clonotypes between healthy human individuals. Study information: Participating donors consisted of two women and a few men aged 18 to 49.

Sequencing was performed with immunoSEQ multiplex PCR; in TCRdb, only in-frame clones are kept and a portion is missing. The sample lists around 2,000,000 clones; about 95% were seen once. On this clone itself: Its antigen is not identified.

Study-wide results and caveats: When naive CD4 clonotypes were compared across a few donors, around 5% were shared. Researchers found naive subsets generally carried larger estimated richness than memory subsets. The study sampled only blood, and tissue repertoires likely differ.

This CDR3 comprises 16 residues. CDR1 and CDR2 (germline): MGHRA, YSYEKL. The junction had 6 bases not matched to a gene; V was cut back by 2 bases and J by 4 bases. Terminally differentiated effector memory CD45RA+ cells were excluded by CCR7 positive selection of CD45RO-negative cells. The sample consisted of naive CD8+ T cells sorted from blood. The receptor was derived from a man between 18 and 35 years old in good health. The chain joins TRBV4-1 to TRBJ1-1; 11 bases agree with TRBD1. CDR3 loop: CASSQYGTGGLTEAFF. The CDR3 bases are TGCGCCAGCAGCCAATACGGGACAGGGGGGCTCACTGAAGCTTTCTTT.